Shown below are 5 T cell receptor beta chains from a single sample sequenced in a study of T cells in Graves' hyperthyroidism and ophthalmopathy. Researchers amplified the TCR beta CDR3 regions from RNA transcripts. The HTBI primer set was used in a first-round RT-PCR of the TCR CDR3. TCRdb reanalysed the multiplex PCR reads using MiXCR and keeps one entry per CDR3 protein. The sample holds some 440,000 distinct CDR3 sequences, approximately 14% seen once. The specimen was blood. Receptors originate from a young woman with Graves' hyperthyroidism.

This clonotype has at least ten counts. This chain connects TRBV7-2 to TRBJ2-7; the D gene is possibly TRBD1 (5 bases). Germline lookup yields CDR1 SGHTA and CDR2 FQGNSA. V was clipped by 1 base and J by 4 bases, with 14 bases between them. This CDR3 is 15 amino acids long. CDR3 amino acids: CASSLDRSGWYEQYF. For the CDR3, the DNA is TGTGCCAGCAGCTTAGATCGGTCAGGGTGGTACGAGCAGTACTTC.

This clonotype occurred a few times. This rearrangement joins TRBV10-3 to TRBJ2-3, with D tentatively TRBD2 (6 bases). Germline V gene data show CDR1 as ENHRY and CDR2 as SYGVKD. Trimming took off 4 bases at V and 1 base at J, with 12 bases between the two ends. This CDR3 has 15 amino acids. This CDR3 reads CAISARETGTDTQYF. In DNA form, the CDR3 reads TGTGCCATCAGTGCCCGGGAGACCGGCACAGATACGCAGTATTTT.

This clonotype has ten or more counts. V and J are TRBV28 and TRBJ1-1; 7 nucleotides match TRBD1. Looked up from germline, CDR1 is MDHEN and CDR2 is SYDVKM. The length of the CDR3 is 15 residues. V shed 8 bases and J 0 bases; nucleotides not matched to a gene: 9. CDR3 in amino acids: CASAFKGGLNTEAFF. The CDR3 nucleotides are TGTGCCAGCGCGTTTAAAGGGGGCTTGAACACTGAAGCTTTCTTT.

A few counts support this clonotype. Here the CDR3 reads CASSMLQGLTEAFF. CDR3 DNA: TGTGCCAGTAGTATGTTACAGGGTCTCACTGAAGCTTTCTTT. The chain couples TRBV19 to TRBJ1-1; weak D call: TRBD1 (6 bases). Germline-derived CDR1 and CDR2 are LNHDA and SQIVND (reference sequence). V lost 3 bases, J lost 4 bases, and 12 bases lay in between. The CDR3 is 14 amino acids. Full variable domain (remainder filled in from reference TRBV19 and TRBJ1-1): DGGITQSPKYLFRKEGQNVTLSCEQNLNHDAMYWYRQDPGQGLRLIYYSQIVNDFQKGDIAEGYSVSREKKESFPLTVTSAQKNPTAFYLCASSMLQGLTEAFFGQGTRLTVV.

Many counts were recorded for this clonotype. V gene TRBV2 combines with J gene TRBJ1-5; unclear D gene. The V gene's germline CDR1 is SNHLY and CDR2 FYNNEI. Trimming pared 5 bases from V and 5 bases from J, leaving 13 bases between. This CDR3 spans 14 amino acids. The CDR3 sequence: CASSLESGHQPQHF. As DNA, the CDR3 is TGTGCCAGCAGTCTGGAGAGTGGTCATCAGCCCCAGCATTTT.